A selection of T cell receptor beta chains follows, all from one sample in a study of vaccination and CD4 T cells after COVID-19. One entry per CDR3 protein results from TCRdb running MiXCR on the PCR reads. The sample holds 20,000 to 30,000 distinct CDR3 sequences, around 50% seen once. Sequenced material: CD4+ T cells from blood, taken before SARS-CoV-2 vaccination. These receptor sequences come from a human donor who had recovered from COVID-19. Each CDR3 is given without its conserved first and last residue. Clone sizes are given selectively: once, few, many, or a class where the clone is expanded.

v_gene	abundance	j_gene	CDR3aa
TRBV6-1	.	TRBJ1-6	ARQALAGEFYNSPLH
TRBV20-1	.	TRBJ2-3	SAQTLADSTDTQY
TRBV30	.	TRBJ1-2	AWRRSGIYGYT
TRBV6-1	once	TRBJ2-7	ASRYRQGIRYEQY
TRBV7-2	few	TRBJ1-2	ASSLAQVFNYGYT
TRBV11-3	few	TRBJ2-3	ASSLAGERTDTQY
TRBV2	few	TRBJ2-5	ASNRDAEETQY
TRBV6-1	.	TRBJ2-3	ASREGGTQY
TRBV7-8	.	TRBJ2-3	ASSLVPHRGTQY
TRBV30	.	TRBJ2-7	AWREGRFYEQY
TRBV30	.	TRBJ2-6	AWSSGEIGANVLT
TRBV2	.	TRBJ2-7	ASRRDRTGEQY
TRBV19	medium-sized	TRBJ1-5	ASTLADSRYQPQH
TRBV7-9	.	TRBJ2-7	ASSSLLGQGRSYEQY
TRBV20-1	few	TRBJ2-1	SARKGGGHNEQF
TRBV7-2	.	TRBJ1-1	ASSYRSWNTEAF
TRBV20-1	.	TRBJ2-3	SARANPDTQY
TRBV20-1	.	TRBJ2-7	SARDGKREGYEQY
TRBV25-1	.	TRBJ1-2	ASRQGGLYGYT
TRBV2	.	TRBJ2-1	ASSARVTYNEQF
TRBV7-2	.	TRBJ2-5	ASSSASGSKTQY
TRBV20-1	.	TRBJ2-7	SARDVRTTYEQY
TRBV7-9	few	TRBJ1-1	ASSLLDGKNTEAF
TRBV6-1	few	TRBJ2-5	ASMRGGSGETQY
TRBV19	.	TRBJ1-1	ASNTFRGKYTEAF
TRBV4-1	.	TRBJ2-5	ASSQGSGLAGFQETQY
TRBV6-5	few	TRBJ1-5	ASSYQVNQPQH
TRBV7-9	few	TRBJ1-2	ASRRRGDNYGYT
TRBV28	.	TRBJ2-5	ASSTRSSETQY
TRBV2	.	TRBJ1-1	ASSETRQGAEAF
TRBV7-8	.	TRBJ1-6	ASSPTVDSRSSPLH
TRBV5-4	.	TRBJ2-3	ASSKGTSGNTQY
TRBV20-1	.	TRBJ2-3	SARDPRTDTQY
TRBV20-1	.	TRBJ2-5	SARDLRASGGQETQY
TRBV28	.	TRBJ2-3	ASSLRGVEYTDTQY
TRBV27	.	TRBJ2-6	ASSFEGAAGANVLT
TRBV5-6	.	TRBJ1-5	ASSLGDQPQH
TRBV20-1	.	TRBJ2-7	SASGGLAVYEQY
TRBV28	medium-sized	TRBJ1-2	ASSFTGPYGYT
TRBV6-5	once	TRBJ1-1	ASSYSSGLNTEAF
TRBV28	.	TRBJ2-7	ASSLPGGYGEQY
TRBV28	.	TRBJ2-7	ASSSPPGSEQY
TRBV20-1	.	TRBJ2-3	SAPDNTDTQY
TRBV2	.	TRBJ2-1	ASYRGTGNNEQF
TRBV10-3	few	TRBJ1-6	AIAGTSDSPLH
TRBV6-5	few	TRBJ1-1	ASSYRGNTEAF
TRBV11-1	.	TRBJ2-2	ASSPQGTGELF
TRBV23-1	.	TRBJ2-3	ASSQWGQENTDTQY
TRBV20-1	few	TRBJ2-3	SASRGRVRSDTQY
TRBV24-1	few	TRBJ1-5	ATSDSQGHSNQPQH
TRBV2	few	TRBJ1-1	ASSQGLGTEAF
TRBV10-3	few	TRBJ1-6	ACRGQGASPLH